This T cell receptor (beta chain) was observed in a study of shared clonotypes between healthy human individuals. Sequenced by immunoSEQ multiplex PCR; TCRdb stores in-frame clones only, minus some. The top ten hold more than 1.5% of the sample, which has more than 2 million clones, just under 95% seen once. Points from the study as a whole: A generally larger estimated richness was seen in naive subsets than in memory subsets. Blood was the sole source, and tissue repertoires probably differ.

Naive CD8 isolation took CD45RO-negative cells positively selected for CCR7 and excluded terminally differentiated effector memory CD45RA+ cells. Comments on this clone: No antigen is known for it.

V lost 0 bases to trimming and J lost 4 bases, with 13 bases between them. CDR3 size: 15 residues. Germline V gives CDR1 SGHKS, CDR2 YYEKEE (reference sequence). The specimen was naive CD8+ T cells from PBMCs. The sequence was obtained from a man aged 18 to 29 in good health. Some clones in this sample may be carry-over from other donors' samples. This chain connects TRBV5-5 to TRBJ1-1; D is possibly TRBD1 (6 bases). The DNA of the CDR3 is TGTGCCAGCAGCTTGGCCGGGACACCCTTCACTGAAGCTTTCTTT. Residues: CASSLAGTPFTEAFF.